This TCR beta chain comes out of a study of T-cell reconstitution after alpha-beta-depleted transplantation in children. A library of TCRbeta sequences, prepared with unique molecular identifiers, was generated. TCRdb processed the PCR reads anew with MiXCR; each CDR3 protein has one entry. In the table there are hundreds of thousands of distinct CDR3 sequences, just under 8.5% of which are singletons. There are 14 residues in the CDR3. Unmatched junction bases numbered 4, after V lost 6 bases and J lost 8 bases. CDR1 is SEHNR and CDR2 is FQNEAQ in the germline V gene (reference sequence). This clonotype showed up many times.

The source material was PBMCs, mostly from graft donor cells, sampled 180 days after TCRalphabeta/CD19-depleted stem cell transplant. The rearrangement joins TRBV7-9 to TRBJ1-6, with 10 bases fitting TRBD1. The receptor comes from a male patient between 10 and 17 years old who had a stem cell transplant for acute lymphoblastic leukemia, so the T cells may come from the graft donor. CDR3 sequence (DNA): TGTGCCAGCAGTTTCGGACAGGGGGATTCACCCCTCCACTTT. Translating it yields CASSFGQGDSPLHF.